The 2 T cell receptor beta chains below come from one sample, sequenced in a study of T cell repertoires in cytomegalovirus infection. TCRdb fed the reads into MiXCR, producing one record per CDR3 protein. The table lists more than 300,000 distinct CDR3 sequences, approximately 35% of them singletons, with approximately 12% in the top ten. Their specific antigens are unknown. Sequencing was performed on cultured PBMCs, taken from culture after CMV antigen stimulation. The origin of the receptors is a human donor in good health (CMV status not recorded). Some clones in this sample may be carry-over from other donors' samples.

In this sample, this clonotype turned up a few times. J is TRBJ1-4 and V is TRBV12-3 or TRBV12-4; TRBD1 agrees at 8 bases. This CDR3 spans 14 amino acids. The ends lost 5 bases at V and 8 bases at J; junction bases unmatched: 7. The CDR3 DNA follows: TGTGCCAGCAGTCCAGGGGGCTCTCGAGAAAAACTGTTTTTT. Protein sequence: CASSPGGSREKLFF.

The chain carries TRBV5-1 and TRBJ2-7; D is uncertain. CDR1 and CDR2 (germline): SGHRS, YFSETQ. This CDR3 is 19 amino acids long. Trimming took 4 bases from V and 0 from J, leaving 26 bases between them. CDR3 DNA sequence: TGCGCCAGCAGCCCCAACCCCAGGTCTGCACGAGGTAGCTCCTACGAGCAGTACTTC. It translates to CASSPNPRSARGSSYEQYF.